Shown below are 28 T cell receptor beta chains from a single sample sequenced in a study of Graves' ophthalmopathy and Graves' hyperthyroidism. RNA transcripts were the template, and TCR beta CDR3 regions were amplified from them. First-round RT-PCR used HTBI primers; second-round multiplex PCR followed. Each CDR3 protein gets one entry after TCRdb re-called the multiplex PCR reads with MiXCR. This table holds approximately 640,000 distinct CDR3 sequences, under 50% found once. Sequenced sample: peripheral blood. Receptor source: an adult man with Graves' ophthalmopathy.

This clonotype was seen at least ten times. The V call is TRBV24-1, the J call TRBJ1-1; 9 bases align to TRBD1. The CDR3 covers 14 residues. From germline, CDR1 is KGHDR and CDR2 SFDVKD. The V gene end was trimmed by 9 bases and the J gene end by 2 bases; junction bases not matched to a gene: 6. This CDR3 reads CATGYRGQNTEAFF. As DNA, the CDR3 is TGTGCCACCGGCTACAGGGGGCAAAACACTGAAGCTTTCTTT.

In the case of this clonotype: A much more abundant neighbour one base away suggests this may be a read error. The chain joins TRBV12-3 or TRBV12-4 to TRBJ1-1; D might be TRBD1 (5 bases). Deletions cut 1 base from V and 12 bases from J, with 15 bases between. The CDR3 contains 13 residues. The CDR3 sequence is CASSLDRPGVTFF. The CDR3 DNA reads as TGTGCCAGCAGTTTAGATCGGCCGGGGGTGACTTTCTTT.

This clonotype was seen many times. The CDR3 reads CSAVERYEQYF. CDR3 coding DNA: TGCAGCGCCGTCGAACGGTACGAGCAGTACTTC. The V call is TRBV29-1, the J call TRBJ2-7; D uncertain. Germline V lookup: CDR1 SQVTM, CDR2 ANQGSEA. This CDR3 has 11 amino acids. Trimming pared 7 bases from V and 4 bases from J, leaving 11 bases between.

This sequence joins TRBV20-1 and TRBJ2-7, with D unresolved. Trimming took 3 bases from V and 3 from J, leaving 6 bases between them. CDR1 DFQATT and CDR2 SNEGSKA come from the germline V gene (reference sequence). This CDR3 spans 11 amino acids. DNA for the CDR3: TGCAGTGCTAGTCCAATCTACGAGCAGTACTTC. Protein product: CSASPIYEQYF.

This chain connects TRBV15 to TRBJ1-5; tentative D call: TRBD1 (6 bases). Germline assignment: CDR1 LNHNV and CDR2 YYDKDF (reference sequence). The CDR3 extends over 17 amino acids. Between the trimmed V and J ends, which lost 1 base and 7 bases, there was a span of 20 bases. The CDR3 DNA reads TGTGCCACCAGCAGAGGCCTAGCGGGGGGCTACGAGCAGCCCCAGCATTTT. Protein: CATSRGLAGGYEQPQHF.

This clonotype came up a few times. Here the CDR3 DNA reads TGTGCCTGGAGTCACCCGGCAGGCGATGGCTACACCTTC. Translating it yields CAWSHPAGDGYTF. The chain recombines TRBV30 with TRBJ1-2; D is uncertain. V lost 2 bases and J lost 6, with 13 bases in between. The CDR3 has 13 amino acids. CDR1 is GTSNPN and CDR2 is SVGIG in the germline V gene (reference sequence).

This chain uses TRBV13 with TRBJ1-1; a weak D match, TRBD1 (5 bases). The CDR3 loop spans 16 amino acids. Germline V gene data show CDR1 as PRHDT and CDR2 as FYEKMQ (reference sequence). V lost 0 bases to trimming and J lost 2 bases, with 13 bases between them. The CDR3 nucleotides are TGTGCCAGCAGCTTAGGCCAGTCTGGGGCCAACACTGAAGCTTTCTTT. Protein product: CASSLGQSGANTEAFF.

There are many counts of this clonotype. V gene TRBV19 combines with J gene TRBJ1-1; a possible D gene is TRBD1 (6 bases). The germline V gene encodes CDR1 LNHDA and CDR2 SQIVND (reference sequence). Trimming left V 3 bases short and J 2 bases short, with 13 bases between. The CDR3 length is 15 residues. The DNA of the CDR3 is TGTGCCAGTAGTATCTCGCCAGGGGTAAACACTGAAGCTTTCTTT. It is translated as CASSISPGVNTEAFF. The full variable domain, rest sourced from reference TRBV19 and TRBJ1-1, is DGGITQSPKYLFRKEGQNVTLSCEQNLNHDAMYWYRQDPGQGLRLIYYSQIVNDFQKGDIAEGYSVSREKKESFPLTVTSAQKNPTAFYLCASSISPGVNTEAFFGQGTRLTVV.

This clonotype was seen ten or more times. This may be a read error, as it is one base from a much larger clone. This rearrangement joins TRBV24-1 to TRBJ2-2; TRBD2 is a possible D gene (5 bases). This CDR3 is built from 14 residues. Germline CDR1 KGHDR, CDR2 SFDVKD. Between the trimmed V and J ends, which lost 0 bases and 4 bases, there was a span of 5 bases. CDR3 bases: TGTGCCACCAGTGATTTGGGGAGCACCGGGGAGCTGTTTTTT. It codes for CATSDLGSTGELFF.

This clonotype was found many times. This chain's CDR3 is CASSDTKGETQYF. CDR3 DNA: TGTGCCAGCAGTGATACGAAGGGAGAGACCCAGTACTTC. The J gene is TRBJ2-5, the V gene TRBV25-1, with D unresolved. CDR3 length equals 13 residues. V gave up 3 bases and J gave up 4 bases, with 9 bases separating them. Germline V gene lookup returns CDR1 MGHDK and CDR2 SYGVNS.

The rearrangement uses TRBV7-9 and TRBJ1-1; weak D call: TRBD1 (5 bases). This CDR3 spans 19 amino acids. V was clipped by 5 bases and J by 0 bases, with 25 bases between them. Germline V CDR1 and CDR2: SEHNR, FQNEAQ (reference sequence). The CDR3 bases are TGTGCCAGCAGCCAAGTCCCGGGAGACAGCGGAACCATGAACACTGAAGCTTTCTTT. As protein: CASSQVPGDSGTMNTEAFF.

J is TRBJ2-6 and V is TRBV11-2; D may be TRBD2 (5 bases). Germline V lookup: CDR1 SGHAT, CDR2 FQNNGV. Trimming pared 5 bases from V and 0 bases from J, leaving 14 bases between. The CDR3 runs 17 residues. The CDR3 coding sequence is TGTGCCAGCAGCGTTCGTCCCCGGGACTCTGGGGCCAACGTCCTGACTTTC. Its translation: CASSVRPRDSGANVLTF. Using reference TRBV11-2 and TRBJ2-6 for the parts outside the CDR3, the full variable domain is EAGVAQSPRYKIIEKRQSVAFWCNPISGHATLYWYQQILGQGPKLLIQFQNNGVVDDSQLPKDRFSAERLKGVDSTLKIQPAKLEDSAVYLCASSVRPRDSGANVLTFGAGSRLTVL.

The chain employs TRBV19 and TRBJ2-7, with TRBD1 identical over 10 bases. V shed 5 bases, J shed 3 bases, and the junction held 7 bases outside the gene matches. Germline lookup yields CDR1 LNHDA and CDR2 SQIVND (reference sequence). There are 15 residues in the CDR3. The CDR3 nucleotides are TGTGCCAGTAGTCAGGGACAGGGGCTATTCTACGAGCAGTACTTC. Translation: CASSQGQGLFYEQYF.

This clonotype was found once. This chain links TRBV19 with TRBJ2-7, with 8 bases identical to TRBD2. Trimming took 5 bases from V and 0 from J; bases not matched to a gene: 6. The length of the CDR3 is 15 residues. CDR1 LNHDA and CDR2 SQIVND come from the germline V gene (reference sequence). CDR3 nucleotides: TGTGCCAGTAGTCACGGACTAGCTGCCTCCTACGAGCAGTACTTC. Translating it yields CASSHGLAASYEQYF.

The rearrangement joins TRBV29-1 to TRBJ2-7, with D perhaps TRBD1 (6 bases). The V and J ends lost 1 base and 3 bases respectively, with 13 bases between them. This CDR3 comprises 14 residues. Germline CDR1 reads SQVTM; CDR2 reads ANQGSEA. CDR3 coding DNA: TGCAGCGTTGAAGGTGGGACACCCAACTACGAGCAGTACTTC. Translated, it gives CSVEGGTPNYEQYF.

The rearrangement links TRBV7-9 to TRBJ2-5; D unclear. CDR1 is SEHNR and CDR2 is FQNEAQ in the germline V gene (reference sequence). The CDR3 length is 16 residues. V gave up 5 bases and J gave up 1 base, with 17 bases separating them. The CDR3 here is CASSQEGDEPQETQYF. In nucleotides, the CDR3 is TGTGCCAGCAGCCAAGAAGGCGATGAGCCCCAAGAGACCCAGTACTTC.

For this clonotype: A single base separates this from a much larger clone, so it may be a read error. The chain recombines TRBV24-1 with TRBJ1-4, with 9 nucleotides matching TRBD1. Germline V gene data show CDR1 as KGHDR and CDR2 as SFDVKD. This CDR3 spans 15 amino acids. The CDR3 region is CTTSDYTGGSEKLFF. For the CDR3, the DNA is TGTACCACCAGTGACTACACAGGGGGCAGTGAAAAACTGTTTTTT.

The sample holds many counts of this clonotype. The chain uses TRBV2 and TRBJ1-1, with 8 nucleotides matching TRBD1. Unmatched junction bases numbered 4, after V lost 6 bases and J lost 7 bases. The germline CDR1 and CDR2 sequences are SNHLY and FYNNEI. The CDR3 extends over 12 amino acids. The CDR3 is CASRDRAGEAFF. CDR3 in DNA: TGTGCCAGCAGGGACAGGGCAGGTGAAGCTTTCTTT. The entire variable domain, with the rest obtained from reference TRBV2 and TRBJ1-1, is as follows: EPEVTQTPSHQVTQMGQEVILRCVPISNHLYFYWYRQILGQKVEFLVSFYNNEISEKSEIFDDQFSVERPDGSNFTLKIRSTKLEDSAMYFCASRDRAGEAFFGQGTRLTVV.

This clonotype appeared many times. CDR3 sequence (DNA): TGTGCCAGCAGTCTCTCCGGGACAGTCCTCCAGCATTTT. Its translation: CASSLSGTVLQHF. This chain uses TRBV25-1 with TRBJ1-5, with 7 bases fitting TRBD1. V shed 5 bases, J shed 12 bases, and the junction held 10 bases outside the gene matches. The CDR3 loop spans 13 amino acids. Germline V gives CDR1 MGHDK, CDR2 SYGVNS.

This chain joins TRBV5-1 and TRBJ2-7; perhaps TRBD2 as D (5 bases). Germline V gives CDR1 SGHRS, CDR2 YFSETQ. This CDR3 contains 16 residues. V was cut by 0 bases and J by 5 bases, with 18 bases left in between. The CDR3 DNA follows: TGCGCCAGCAGCTTGGAGTTTGGACTGAAAGGTCACGAGCAGTACTTC. Residues: CASSLEFGLKGHEQYF. Full variable domain (rest looked up from reference TRBV5-1 and TRBJ2-7): KAGVTQTPRYLIKTRGQQVTLSCSPISGHRSVSWYQQTPGQGLQFLFEYFSETQRNKGNFPGRFSGRQFSNSRSEMNVSTLELGDSALYLCASSLEFGLKGHEQYFGPGTRLTVT.

The chain uses TRBV29-1 and TRBJ2-7, with TRBD1 matching 9 bases. This CDR3 has 14 amino acids. V was clipped by 7 bases and J by 7 bases; unmatched bases: 14. Germline loops: CDR1 SQVTM, CDR2 ANQGSEA. CDR3: CSGWRDRAENEQYF. CDR3 nucleotides: TGCAGCGGATGGCGGGACAGGGCCGAGAATGAGCAGTACTTC.

This clonotype has a handful of counts. The rearrangement joins TRBV27 to TRBJ1-6; D might be TRBD1 (5 bases). The CDR3 length is 14 residues. Germline CDR1 is MNHEY and CDR2 is SMNVEV (reference sequence). Trimming pared 3 bases from V and 11 bases from J, leaving 14 bases between. CDR3 DNA: TGTGCCAGCAGTTTTGAGGGGCCCGCTACACCCCTCCACTTT. It codes for CASSFEGPATPLHF.

Turning to this clonotype: This may be a read error: a much more frequent sequence differs by one nucleotide. The rearrangement joins TRBV7-9 to TRBJ2-7; a weak D match, TRBD1 (5 bases). The germline gives CDR1 SEHNR, CDR2 FQNEAQ (reference sequence). The CDR3 runs to 13 residues. The CDR3 reads CASGLAPGSEQYF. The DNA for the CDR3 is TGTGCCAGCGGCTTGGCGCCAGGGTCCGAGCAGTACTTC.

The chain joins TRBV4-3 to TRBJ2-3, with TRBD2 matching 14 bases. The ends lost 8 bases at V and 2 bases at J; junction bases unmatched: 6. CDR1 and CDR2 (germline): LGHNA, YSLEER. The CDR3 has 16 amino acids. CDR3 loop: CASGRLAGGNTDTQYF. The CDR3 bases are TGCGCCAGCGGCCGACTAGCGGGAGGGAACACAGATACGCAGTATTTT.

CDR3 in amino acids: CASRQPGQNSPLHF. CDR3 DNA: TGTGCCAGCAGACAGCCGGGACAGAATTCACCCCTCCACTTT. The chain combines TRBV11-1 with TRBJ1-6, with 7 nucleotides matching TRBD1. CDR3 size: 14 residues. The germline V gene has CDR1 SGHAT and CDR2 FQDESV (reference sequence). Trimming removed 6 bases from V and 7 bases from J; junction bases left unmatched: 6.

The chain has TRBV10-3 and TRBJ1-2; maybe TRBD1 (5 bases). Germline CDR1 and CDR2: ENHRY and SYGVKD. Trimming took off 4 bases at V and 4 bases at J, with 10 bases between the two ends. The CDR3 is 13 residues long. The CDR3 sequence: CAISAGGTYGYTF. CDR3 DNA sequence: TGTGCCATCAGTGCCGGGGGTACCTATGGCTACACCTTC.

This clonotype has a single count. This sequence joins TRBV25-1 and TRBJ1-6; TRBD1 matches at 8 bases. The germline gives CDR1 MGHDK, CDR2 SYGVNS. This CDR3 spans 15 amino acids. Trimming removed 2 bases from V and 8 bases from J; junction bases left unmatched: 5. The CDR3 nucleotides read TGTGCCAGCAGTGAAGGACAGGGCGTAGATTCACCCCTCCACTTT. Amino acid sequence: CASSEGQGVDSPLHF.

This chain links TRBV7-3 with TRBJ2-7; 9 bases align to TRBD2. CDR1 SGHTA and CDR2 FQGTGA come from the germline V gene. V shed 6 bases and J 0 bases; nucleotides not matched to a gene: 9. The CDR3 contains 16 residues. CDR3 bases: TGTGCCAGCAGTCTTAGCGGGAGCGTAAGCTCCTACGAGCAGTACTTC. Its protein is CASSLSGSVSSYEQYF.